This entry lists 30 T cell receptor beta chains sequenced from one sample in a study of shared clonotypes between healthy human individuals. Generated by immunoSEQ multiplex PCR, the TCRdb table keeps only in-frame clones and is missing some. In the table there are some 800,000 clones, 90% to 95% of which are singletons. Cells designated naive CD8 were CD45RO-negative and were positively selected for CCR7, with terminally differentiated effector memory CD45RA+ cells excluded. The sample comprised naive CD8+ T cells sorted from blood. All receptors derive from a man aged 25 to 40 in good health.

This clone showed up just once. This CDR3 reads CASSNGPGSLYEQYF. The DNA of the CDR3 is TGTGCCAGCAGTAATGGCCCGGGTAGTCTGTACGAGCAGTACTTC. The chain uses TRBV27 and TRBJ2-7; D is ambiguous. V shed 5 bases and J shed 4 bases, with 18 bases lying between them. The germline gives CDR1 MNHEY, CDR2 SMNVEV (reference sequence). The CDR3 is made up of 15 amino acids.

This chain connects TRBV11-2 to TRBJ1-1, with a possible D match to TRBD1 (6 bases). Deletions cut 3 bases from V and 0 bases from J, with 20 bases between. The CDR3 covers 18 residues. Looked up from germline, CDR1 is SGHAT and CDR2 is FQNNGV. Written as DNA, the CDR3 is TGTGCCAGCAGCTTCGCCATCGACAGGCTTGATTTGAACACTGAAGCTTTCTTT. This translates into CASSFAIDRLDLNTEAFF. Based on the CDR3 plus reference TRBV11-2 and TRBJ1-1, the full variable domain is EAGVAQSPRYKIIEKRQSVAFWCNPISGHATLYWYQQILGQGPKLLIQFQNNGVVDDSQLPKDRFSAERLKGVDSTLKIQPAKLEDSAVYLCASSFAIDRLDLNTEAFFGQGTRLTVV.

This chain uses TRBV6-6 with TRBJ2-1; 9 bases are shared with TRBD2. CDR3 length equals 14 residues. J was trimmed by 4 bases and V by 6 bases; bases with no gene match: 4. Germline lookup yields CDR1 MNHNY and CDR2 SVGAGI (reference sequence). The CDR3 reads CASRREGPYNEQFF. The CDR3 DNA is TGTGCCAGCAGGCGGGAGGGCCCTTACAATGAGCAGTTCTTC.

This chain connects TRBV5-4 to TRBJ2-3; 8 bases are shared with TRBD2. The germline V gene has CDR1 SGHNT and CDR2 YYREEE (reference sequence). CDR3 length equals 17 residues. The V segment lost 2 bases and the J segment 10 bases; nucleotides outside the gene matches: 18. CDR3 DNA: TGTGCCAGCAGCTTCAGTAGCGGCGGGAGGCCACAAGGGGCGCAGTATTTT. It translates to CASSFSSGGRPQGAQYF.

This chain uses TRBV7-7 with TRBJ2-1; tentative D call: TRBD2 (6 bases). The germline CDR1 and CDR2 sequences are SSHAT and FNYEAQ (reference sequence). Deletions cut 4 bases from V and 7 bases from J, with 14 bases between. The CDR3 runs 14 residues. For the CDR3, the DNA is TGTGCCAGCAGCTCGGGACTGGACGCGAATGAGCAGTTCTTC. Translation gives CASSSGLDANEQFF.

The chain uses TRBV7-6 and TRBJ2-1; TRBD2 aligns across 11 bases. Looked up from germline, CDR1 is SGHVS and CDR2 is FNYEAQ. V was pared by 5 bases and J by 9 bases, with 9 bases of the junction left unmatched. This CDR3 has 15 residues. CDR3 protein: CASSLGTSGPPEQFF. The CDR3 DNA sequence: TGTGCCAGCAGCCTCGGGACTAGCGGCCCCCCTGAGCAGTTCTTC.

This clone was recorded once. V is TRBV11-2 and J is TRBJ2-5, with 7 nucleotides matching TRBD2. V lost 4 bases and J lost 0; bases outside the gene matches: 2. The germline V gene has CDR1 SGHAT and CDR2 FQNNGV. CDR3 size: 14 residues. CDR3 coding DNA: TGTGCCAGCAGCTATCTAGCGGACCAAGAGACCCAGTACTTC. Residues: CASSYLADQETQYF.

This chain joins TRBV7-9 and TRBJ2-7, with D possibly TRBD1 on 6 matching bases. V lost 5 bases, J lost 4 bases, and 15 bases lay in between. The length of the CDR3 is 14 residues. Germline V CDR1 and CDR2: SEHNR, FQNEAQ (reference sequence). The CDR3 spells CASSPRDTLYEQYF. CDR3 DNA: TGTGCCAGCAGCCCCCGGGACACGCTTTACGAGCAGTACTTC.

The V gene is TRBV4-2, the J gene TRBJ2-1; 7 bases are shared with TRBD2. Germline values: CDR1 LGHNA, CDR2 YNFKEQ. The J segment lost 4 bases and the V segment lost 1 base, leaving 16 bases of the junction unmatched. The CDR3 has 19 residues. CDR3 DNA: TGTGCCAGCAGCCAAGCCCCGGTTGGGCGGGAGCTAGGTTACAATGAGCAGTTCTTC. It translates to CASSQAPVGRELGYNEQFF.

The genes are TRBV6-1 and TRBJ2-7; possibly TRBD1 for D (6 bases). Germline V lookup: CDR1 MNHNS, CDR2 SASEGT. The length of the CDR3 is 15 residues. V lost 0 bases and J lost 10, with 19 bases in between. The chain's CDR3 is CASSEAPGHLYGQYF. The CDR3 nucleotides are TGTGCCAGCAGTGAAGCACCGGGACACCTCTACGGACAGTACTTC.

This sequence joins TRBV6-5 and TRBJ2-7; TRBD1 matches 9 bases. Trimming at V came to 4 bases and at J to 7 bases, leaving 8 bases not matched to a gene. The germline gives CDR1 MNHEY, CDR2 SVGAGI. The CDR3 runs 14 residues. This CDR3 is CASSFGTGRWEQYF. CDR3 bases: TGTGCCAGCAGTTTCGGGACAGGGCGTTGGGAGCAGTACTTC.

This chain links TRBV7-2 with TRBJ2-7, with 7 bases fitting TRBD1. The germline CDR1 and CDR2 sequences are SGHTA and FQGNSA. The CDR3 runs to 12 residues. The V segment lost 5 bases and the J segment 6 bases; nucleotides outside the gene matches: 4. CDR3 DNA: TGTGCCAGCAGCCAGACAGGGATCGAGCAGTACTTC. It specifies CASSQTGIEQYF.

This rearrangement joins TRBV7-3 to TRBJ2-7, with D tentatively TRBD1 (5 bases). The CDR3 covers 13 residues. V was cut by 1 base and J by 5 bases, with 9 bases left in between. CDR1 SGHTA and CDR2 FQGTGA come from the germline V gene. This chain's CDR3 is CASSLNPRDEQYF. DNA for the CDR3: TGTGCCAGCAGCTTAAATCCCAGGGACGAGCAGTACTTC.

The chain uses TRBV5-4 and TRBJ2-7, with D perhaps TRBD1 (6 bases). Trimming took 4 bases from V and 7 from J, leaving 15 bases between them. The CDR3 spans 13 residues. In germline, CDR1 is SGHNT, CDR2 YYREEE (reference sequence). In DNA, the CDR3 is TGTGCCAGCAGCCCGGACAGCTCTAGGGAGCAGTACTTC. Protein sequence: CASSPDSSREQYF.

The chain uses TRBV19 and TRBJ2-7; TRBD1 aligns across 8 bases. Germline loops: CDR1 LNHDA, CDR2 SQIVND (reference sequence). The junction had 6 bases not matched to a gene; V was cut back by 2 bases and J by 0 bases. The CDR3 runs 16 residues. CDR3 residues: CASSIRWTGSSYEQYF. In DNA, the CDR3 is TGTGCCAGTAGTATACGATGGACAGGGAGCTCCTACGAGCAGTACTTC.

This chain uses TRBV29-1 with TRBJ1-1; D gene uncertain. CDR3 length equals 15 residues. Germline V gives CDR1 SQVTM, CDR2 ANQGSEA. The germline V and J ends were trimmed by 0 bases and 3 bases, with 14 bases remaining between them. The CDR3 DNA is TGCAGCGTTGAAGAAGTAGGGTTTCGGGACACTGAAGCTTTCTTT. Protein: CSVEEVGFRDTEAFF.

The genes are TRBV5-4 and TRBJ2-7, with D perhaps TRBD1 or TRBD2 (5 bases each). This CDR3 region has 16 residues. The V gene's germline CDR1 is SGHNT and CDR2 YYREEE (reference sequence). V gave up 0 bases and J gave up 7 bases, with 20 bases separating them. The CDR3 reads CASSLGGVRRVGEQYF. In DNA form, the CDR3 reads TGTGCCAGCAGCTTGGGAGGGGTGCGACGGGTGGGAGAGCAGTACTTC.

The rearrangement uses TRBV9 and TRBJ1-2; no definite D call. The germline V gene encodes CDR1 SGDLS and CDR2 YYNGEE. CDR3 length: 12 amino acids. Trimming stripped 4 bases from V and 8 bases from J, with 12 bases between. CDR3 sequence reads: CASSPRGSGYTF. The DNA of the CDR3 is TGTGCCAGCAGCCCCCGTGGGAGCGGCTACACCTTC.

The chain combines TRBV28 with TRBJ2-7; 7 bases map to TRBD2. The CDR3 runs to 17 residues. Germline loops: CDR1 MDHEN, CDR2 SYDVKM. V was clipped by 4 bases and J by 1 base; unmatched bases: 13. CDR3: CASSSSGTTTGSYEQYF. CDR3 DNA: TGTGCCAGCAGTTCCAGCGGGACTACCACGGGTTCCTACGAGCAGTACTTC.

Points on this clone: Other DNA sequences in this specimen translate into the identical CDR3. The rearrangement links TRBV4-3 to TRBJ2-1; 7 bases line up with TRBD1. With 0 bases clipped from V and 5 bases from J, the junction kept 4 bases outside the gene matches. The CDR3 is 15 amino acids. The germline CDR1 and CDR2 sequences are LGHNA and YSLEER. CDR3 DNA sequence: TGCGCCAGCAGCCAAGATGGGACAGTTAACAATGAGCAGTTCTTC. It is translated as CASSQDGTVNNEQFF.

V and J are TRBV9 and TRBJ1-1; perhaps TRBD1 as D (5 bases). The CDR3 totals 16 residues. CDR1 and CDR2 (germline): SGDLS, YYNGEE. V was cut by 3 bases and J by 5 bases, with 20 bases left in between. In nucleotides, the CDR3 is TGTGCCAGCAGCGCCACCGGAGACAGTCAAAGGACTGAAGCTTTCTTT. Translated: CASSATGDSQRTEAFF.

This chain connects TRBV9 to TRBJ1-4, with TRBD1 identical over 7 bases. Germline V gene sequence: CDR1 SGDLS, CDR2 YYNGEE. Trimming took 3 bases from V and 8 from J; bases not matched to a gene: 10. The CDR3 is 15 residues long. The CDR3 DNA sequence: TGTGCCAGCAGCGGAAGACAGGGACGTGTGGAAAAACTGTTTTTT. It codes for CASSGRQGRVEKLFF.

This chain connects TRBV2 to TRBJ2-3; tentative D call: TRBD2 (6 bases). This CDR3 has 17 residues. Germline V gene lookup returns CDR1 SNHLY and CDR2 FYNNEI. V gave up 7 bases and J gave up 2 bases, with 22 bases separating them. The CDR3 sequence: CASNPTKTSRSTDTQYF. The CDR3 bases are TGTGCCAGCAATCCCACGAAAACTAGCAGATCCACAGATACGCAGTATTTT.

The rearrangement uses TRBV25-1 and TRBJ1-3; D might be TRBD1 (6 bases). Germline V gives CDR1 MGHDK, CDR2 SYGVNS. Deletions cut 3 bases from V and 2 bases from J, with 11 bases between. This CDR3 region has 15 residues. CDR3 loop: CASSDPGQTGNTIYF. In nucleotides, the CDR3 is TGTGCCAGCAGTGACCCTGGACAGACTGGAAACACCATATATTTT. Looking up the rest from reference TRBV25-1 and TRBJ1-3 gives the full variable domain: EADIYQTPRYLVIGTGKKITLECSQTMGHDKMYWYQQDPGMELHLIHYSYGVNSTEKGDLSSESTVSRIRTEHFPLTLESARPSHTSQYLCASSDPGQTGNTIYFGEGSWLTVV.

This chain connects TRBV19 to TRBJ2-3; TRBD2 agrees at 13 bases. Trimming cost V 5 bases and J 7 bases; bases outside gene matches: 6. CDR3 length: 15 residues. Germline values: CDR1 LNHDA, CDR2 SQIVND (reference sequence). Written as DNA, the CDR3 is TGTGCCAGTAGTTCTGGACTAGCGGGAGTAAATACGCAGTATTTT. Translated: CASSSGLAGVNTQYF.

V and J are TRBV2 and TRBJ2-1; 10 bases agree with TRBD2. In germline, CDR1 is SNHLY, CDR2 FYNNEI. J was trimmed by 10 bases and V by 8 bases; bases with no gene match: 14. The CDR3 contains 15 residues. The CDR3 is CASSGETSGSGEQFF. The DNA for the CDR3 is TGTGCCAGCTCCGGGGAGACTAGCGGGTCAGGGGAGCAGTTCTTC.

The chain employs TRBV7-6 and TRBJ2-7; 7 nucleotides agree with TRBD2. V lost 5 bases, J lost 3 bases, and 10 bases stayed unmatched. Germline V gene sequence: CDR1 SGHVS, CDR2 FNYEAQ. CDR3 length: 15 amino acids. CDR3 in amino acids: CASSDRGGRDYEQYF. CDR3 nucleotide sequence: TGTGCCAGCAGCGATAGAGGCGGGAGAGACTACGAGCAGTACTTC.

CDR3 sequence reads: CASSLPTGSEQFF. CDR3 nucleotides: TGTGCCAGCAGCTTACCTACCGGGAGTGAGCAGTTCTTC. V usage is TRBV11-3 and J usage is TRBJ2-1; a possible D gene is TRBD2 (6 bases). Germline V gives CDR1 SGHNT, CDR2 YENEEA. The CDR3 extends over 13 amino acids. V was cut by 2 bases and J by 9 bases, with 11 bases left in between.

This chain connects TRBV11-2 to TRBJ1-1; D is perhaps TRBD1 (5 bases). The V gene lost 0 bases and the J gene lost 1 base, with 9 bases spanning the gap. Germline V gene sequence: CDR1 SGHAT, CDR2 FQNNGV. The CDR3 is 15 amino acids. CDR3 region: CASSLEYGGNTEAFF. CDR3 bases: TGTGCCAGCAGCTTAGAATACGGGGGGAACACTGAAGCTTTCTTT.

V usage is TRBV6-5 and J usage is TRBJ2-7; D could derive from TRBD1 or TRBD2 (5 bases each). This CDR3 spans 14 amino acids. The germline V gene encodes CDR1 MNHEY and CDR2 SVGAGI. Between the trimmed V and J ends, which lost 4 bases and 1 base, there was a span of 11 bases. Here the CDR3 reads CASSSTGGSYEQYF. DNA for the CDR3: TGTGCCAGCAGTTCAACAGGAGGTTCCTACGAGCAGTACTTC.